This TCR beta chain comes out of a study of tissue T cells after allogeneic stem cell transplantation. The data were produced by immunoSEQ multiplex PCR, yet TCRdb's version contains in-frame clones alone and is incomplete. The sample lists fewer than 3,500 clones; approximately 51% were seen once. Germline assignment: CDR1 NSQYPW and CDR2 LRSPGD (reference sequence). The CDR3 extends over 14 amino acids. V dropped 3 bases and J dropped 1; count of bases not matched to a gene: 2. The time point is: mouse harvest day 14 after allogeneic transplant. The graft held 10^6 splenic CD5+ T cells and 10^7 T-cell-depleted bone marrow cells. Notes on the study in general: Anatomically similar tissues had similar TCR repertoires within each patient.

A remark on this clone: What it recognizes is unknown. Gene names and germline match the mouse. The read ends 1 residue shy of where the CDR3 ends; the end is completed using the germline J gene. Other DNA sequences from this sample encode an identical CDR3 as well.

The V gene is TRBV1, the J gene TRBJ1-2; 7 bases are a match to TRBD1. The sequence was collected from a female BALB/c mouse given C57BL/6 T cells with graft-versus-host disease after an allogeneic hematopoietic cell transplant. The sample taken for sequencing was gut tissue. CDR3 in amino acids: CTCSARDRNSDYTF. Incomplete CDR3 DNA: TGCACCTGCAGTGCCCGGGACAGAAACTCCGACTACACC.